This TCR beta chain was captured by sequencing in a study of technical replicates of blood from several donors. Sequencing used immunoSEQ multiplex PCR; TCRdb keeps in-frame clones, though not all of them. The repertoire holds tens of thousands of clones, with about 89% as singletons. The CDR3 is 14 residues long. In germline, CDR1 is SGHVS, CDR2 FQNEAQ. V was cut by 2 bases and J by 6 bases, with 13 bases left in between. The source of this sequence is a human donor in good health. The sequencing input was T cells isolated from PBMCs. The gene calls are TRBV7-8 and TRBJ1-2; D gene uncertain. The chain's CDR3 is CASSLLGDSHGYTF. The CDR3 nucleotides read TGTGCCAGCAGCTTACTGGGAGATAGCCATGGCTACACCTTC.